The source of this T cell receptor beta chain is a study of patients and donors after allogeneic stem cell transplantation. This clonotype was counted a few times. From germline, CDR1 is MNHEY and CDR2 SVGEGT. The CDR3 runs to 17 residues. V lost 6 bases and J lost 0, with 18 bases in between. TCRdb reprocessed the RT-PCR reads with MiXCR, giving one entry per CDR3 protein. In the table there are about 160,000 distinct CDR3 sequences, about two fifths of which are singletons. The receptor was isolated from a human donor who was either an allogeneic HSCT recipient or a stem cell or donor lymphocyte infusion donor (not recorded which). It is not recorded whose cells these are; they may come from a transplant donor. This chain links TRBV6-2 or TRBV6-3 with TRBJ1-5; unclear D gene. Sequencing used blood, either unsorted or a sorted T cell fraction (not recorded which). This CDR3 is CASSLARARGSNQPQHF. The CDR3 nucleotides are TGTGCCAGCAGCTTGGCCCGCGCTCGAGGTAGCAATCAGCCCCAGCATTTT.